This is a list of T cell receptor beta chains from one sample in a study of blood T cell repertoires in COVID-19. Produced via immunoSEQ multiplex PCR; TCRdb's table is partial and in-frame only. Of fewer than 200,000 clones listed, about nine tenths are singletons. Sequences were obtained from PBMCs or T cells enriched from blood (not recorded which). All receptors come from a woman aged 18 to 35 who had recovered from COVID-19. The CDR3 runs from the conserved cysteine through the conserved F or W. D genes are given only for firm matches. Only part of the rows carry a size: once, few, many, or a class if the clone is expanded.

TRBJ2-1 TRBV20-1 TRBD2 NA TGCAGTGAGGCGGGGGACAATGAGCAGTTCTTC CSEAGDNEQFF
TRBJ1-2 TRBV19 NA NA TGTGCCAGTAGTATTATTGTCGGCAGGAACTATGGCTACACCTTC CASSIIVGRNYGYTF
TRBJ1-2 TRBV28 NA NA TGTGCCAGCAGACAGGCCTATGGCTACACCTTC CASRQAYGYTF
TRBJ2-1 TRBV11-3 TRBD2 few TGTGCCAGCAGCTTAGAGCGGGGGGCGGGTGAGCAGTTCTTC CASSLERGAGEQFF
TRBJ2-2 TRBV19 NA NA TGTGCCAGTAGTCCACAGGGAAGGGAAAACACCGGGGAGCTGTTTTTT CASSPQGRENTGELFF
TRBJ1-2 TRBV7-9 TRBD1 NA TGTGCCAGCAGCGACCTGAGACAGGGGCTGTTGGATGGCTACACCTTC CASSDLRQGLLDGYTF
TRBJ2-1 TRBV29-1 TRBD2 NA TGCAGCGTTGAAGATTTGGCGGGAGCGGACAATGAGCAGTTCTTC CSVEDLAGADNEQFF
TRBJ2-4 TRBV24-1 NA NA TGTGCCACCAGTGATTTGCGGGGAAATCAGTACTTC CATSDLRGNQYF
TRBJ2-7 TRBV11-2 NA NA TGTGCCAGCAGCTTAAACAGGGTTGGCTACGAGCAGTACTTC CASSLNRVGYEQYF
TRBJ1-2 TRBV2 NA NA TGTGCCAGCAGTGTGACAGGCCAGGGATACACCTTC CASSVTGQGYTF
TRBJ1-1 TRBV28 NA NA TGTGCCAGCAGTCCTCCGGAGGGGACTGAAGCTTTCTTT CASSPPEGTEAFF
TRBJ2-7 TRBV7-8 NA NA TGTGCCAGCAGCTTAGCGAGGGGGGGCTACGAGCAGTACTTC CASSLARGGYEQYF
TRBJ2-4 TRBV7-9 NA NA TGTGCCAGCAGTTCAGGACAGTACAAAAACATTCAGTACTTC CASSSGQYKNIQYF
TRBJ1-2 TRBV5-1 NA NA TGCGCCAGCAGGACTTTCGGGGAGGAGGGCGGTGGCTACACCTTC CASRTFGEEGGGYTF
TRBJ2-7 TRBV4-1 TRBD1 NA TGCGCCAGCAGCCCCGCCGGGACAGACCCCTACGAGCAGTACTTC CASSPAGTDPYEQYF
TRBJ1-3 TRBV19 NA NA TGTGCCTGCTCTGGAGTGAGCTCTGGAAACACCATATATTTT CACSGVSSGNTIYF
TRBJ2-1 TRBV5-1 TRBD1 NA TGCGCCAGCAGCCCGGCCAGCAGGGGGTCCTACAATGAGCAGTTCTTC CASSPASRGSYNEQFF
TRBJ1-2 TRBV10-2 NA NA TGCGCCAGCAGTGAAAGGGGCCGATTAGCTAACTATGGCTACACCTTC CASSERGRLANYGYTF
TRBJ2-3 TRBV6-1 NA NA TGTGCCAGCAGTGAAGAGCCCTTTAGCACAGATACGCAGTATTTT CASSEEPFSTDTQYF
TRBJ1-6 TRBV30 TRBD1 NA TGTGCCTGGAGGACCGGGACAGAGAATTCACCCCTCCACTTT CAWRTGTENSPLHF
TRBJ1-2 TRBV18 NA NA TGTGCCAGCTCACCAGGCCCCGACAGTAGGCGAGATGGCTACACCTTC CASSPGPDSRRDGYTF
TRBJ2-1 TRBV4-1 TRBD2 once TGCGCCAGCAGCCAAGGGATAGCGGGACAGTTCTTC CASSQGIAGQFF
TRBJ2-7 TRBV28 TRBD2 NA TGTGCCAGCAGTTCCTTGGGACTAGCGGGAGAGGGCGAGCAGTACTTC CASSSLGLAGEGEQYF
TRBJ2-5 TRBV28 TRBD2 NA TGTGCCAGCAGTCCAAACACCGGGACTAGCGGGGGGCCCCAAGAGACCCAGTACTTC CASSPNTGTSGGPQETQYF
TRBJ2-7 TRBV3-1/TRBV3-2 TRBD2 NA TGTGCCAGCAGCCAAGTTTTGCGGGGGGCCCACGAGCAGTACTTC CASSQVLRGAHEQYF
TRBJ1-1 TRBV2 NA few TGTGCCAGCAGTTTTAACAGCGGAGACACTGAAGCTTTCTTT CASSFNSGDTEAFF
TRBJ1-1 TRBV11-2 NA NA TGTGCCAGCAGCTTTTTCAGTGGCGGCACTGAAGCTTTCTTT CASSFFSGGTEAFF
TRBJ2-5 TRBV2 NA once TGTGCCAGCAGGGCTACTAGTGGCCAAGAGACCCAGTACTTC CASRATSGQETQYF
TRBJ2-1 TRBV11-2 NA NA TGTGCCAGCAGCGCAGATAAGTTACCGTACAATGAGCAGTTCTTC CASSADKLPYNEQFF
TRBJ1-1 TRBV6-5 TRBD1 few TGTGCCAGCAGTTCCTGGACAGGGGGCAACACTGAAGCTTTCTTT CASSSWTGGNTEAFF
TRBJ2-5 TRBV28 TRBD1 once TGTGCCAGCAGCTTGCCCCGGGACAGGATGGGTTGGGAGACCCAGTACTTC CASSLPRDRMGWETQYF
TRBJ1-5 TRBV28 NA NA TGTGCCAGCGAGAAGGGGGGGATTGGACCCCAGCATTTT CASEKGGIGPQHF
TRBJ1-6 TRBV11-2 NA NA TGTGCCAGCAGCTTACCCTGGGAGCATTCACCCCTCCACTTT CASSLPWEHSPLHF
TRBJ2-1 TRBV4-1 TRBD2 NA TGCGCCAGCAGACCCCGCGGGACTAGCGATGGTGAGCAGTTCTTC CASRPRGTSDGEQFF
TRBJ1-2 TRBV27 NA NA TGTGCCAGCAGTTTGTACAGTCCGACGACCTATGGCTACACCTTC CASSLYSPTTYGYTF
TRBJ1-1 TRBV10-3 NA NA TGTGCCATCAGTGTTCGGGAGTCGGGGGGCACTGAAGCTTTCTTT CAISVRESGGTEAFF
TRBJ2-1 TRBV19 TRBD1 NA TGTGCCAGTAGTATCTCCCACTTTTACCGGACAGGGATCAATGAGCAGTTCTTC CASSISHFYRTGINEQFF
TRBJ1-1 TRBV3-1/TRBV3-2 NA NA TGTGCCAGCAGCCAGGGGGCGAACACTGAAGCTTTCTTT CASSQGANTEAFF
TRBJ1-1 TRBV18 NA NA TGTGCCAGCCCAGGGACGGCGGGGTCGAACACTGAAGCTTTCTTT CASPGTAGSNTEAFF
TRBJ2-7 TRBV5-1 NA NA TGCGCCAGCAGCTTGTCCGGGGGTTCCTACGAGCAGTACTTC CASSLSGGSYEQYF
TRBJ1-1 TRBV28 NA once TGTGCCAGCAGTGGGGGGGCCCCGGCCACTGAAGCTTTCTTT CASSGGAPATEAFF
TRBJ2-5 TRBV29-1 TRBD2 NA TGCAGCGTTGAGGTCGGCGGGGGGTCTCGGGAGACCCAGTACTTC CSVEVGGGSRETQYF